These 21 T cell receptor beta chains share one sample of origin, sequenced in a study of cytomegalovirus exposure and HLA in healthy donors. The method was immunoSEQ multiplex PCR; TCRdb's version includes in-frame clones alone and lacks a portion of them. The sample consists of about 110,000 clones, 90% to 96% of them appearing once. Specimen: PBMCs. These receptors all come from a woman younger than 30 in good health and CMV-seronegative.

The CDR3 DNA follows: TGTGCCAGCAGCAACGGGGGGCTACGCTACGAGCAGTACTTC. Translating it yields CASSNGGLRYEQYF. The genes are TRBV28 and TRBJ2-7; D may be TRBD2 (7 bases). Germline assignment: CDR1 MDHEN and CDR2 SYDVKM. The CDR3 is made up of 14 amino acids. V was shortened by 6 bases and J by 3 bases, with 15 bases between the two germline ends.

The rearrangement links TRBV4-1 to TRBJ1-4, with a weak D call TRBD1 (6 bases). This CDR3 is 15 amino acids long. Germline assignment: CDR1 MGHRA and CDR2 YSYEKL. V was pared by 1 base and J by 5 bases, with 11 bases between. For the CDR3, the DNA is TGCGCCAGCAGCCAAGCCAGGGGCCCCAATGAAAAACTGTTTTTT. It encodes CASSQARGPNEKLFF.

This clone was seen a handful of times. The chain couples TRBV15 to TRBJ2-2, with 9 bases fitting TRBD1. The germline V gene has CDR1 LNHNV and CDR2 YYDKDF (reference sequence). This CDR3 has 16 amino acids. V dropped 0 bases and J dropped 6; count of bases not matched to a gene: 5. The DNA for the CDR3 is TGTGCCACCAGCAGAGATGGGGACAGGGAAGCCGGGGAGCTGTTTTTT. It codes for CATSRDGDREAGELFF.

The chain recombines TRBV11-2 with TRBJ1-3, with D maybe TRBD1 (6 bases). This CDR3 region has 13 residues. CDR1 and CDR2 (germline): SGHAT, FQNNGV. V was shortened by 8 bases and J by 0 bases, with 8 bases between the two germline ends. CDR3 residues: CASRRGSGNTIYF. For the CDR3, the DNA is TGTGCCAGCCGCAGGGGCTCTGGAAACACCATATATTTT.

This clone has only one observation. The chain carries TRBV15 and TRBJ2-7, with 7 positions matching TRBD1. The V gene end was trimmed by 0 bases and the J gene end by 2 bases; junction bases not matched to a gene: 7. CDR1 and CDR2 (germline): LNHNV, YYDKDF (reference sequence). The CDR3 contains 16 residues. In DNA, the CDR3 is TGTGCCACCAGCAGAGAAGGGGGCAGGGCTACCTACGAGCAGTACTTC. This encodes CATSREGGRATYEQYF.

The chain has TRBV9 and TRBJ1-6, with D possibly being TRBD1 (5 bases). The V end lost 3 bases, the J end lost 10 bases, and 20 bases lay between the germline ends. The CDR3 is made up of 16 amino acids. Germline CDR1 and CDR2: SGDLS and YYNGEE. The CDR3, as DNA: TGTGCCAGCAGCGCGAGAGAGGGGATGCGGGACTCACCCCTCCACTTT. Encoded protein: CASSAREGMRDSPLHF.

The DNA for the CDR3 is TGTGCCAGCAGTGAACTGGGGGACAGGGACGAGCAGTACTTC. Translated, it gives CASSELGDRDEQYF. The chain has TRBV2 and TRBJ2-7; the match to TRBD1 covers 9 bases. The V gene end was trimmed by 2 bases and the J gene end by 5 bases; junction bases not matched to a gene: 4. CDR3 length: 14 amino acids. The germline CDR1 and CDR2 sequences are SNHLY and FYNNEI.

The rearrangement links TRBV5-6 to TRBJ2-4, with TRBD1 identical over 8 bases. J gave up 3 bases and V 4 bases, and 6 bases lay outside the gene matches. This CDR3 region has 15 residues. Germline CDR1 is SGHDT and CDR2 is YYEEEE. The CDR3 sequence: CASSDKTGVKNIQYF. The CDR3 DNA sequence: TGTGCCAGCAGCGATAAGACAGGGGTCAAAAACATTCAGTACTTC.

This chain uses TRBV28 with TRBJ1-2; a possible D gene is TRBD1 (5 bases). Per germline, CDR1 MDHEN and CDR2 SYDVKM. This CDR3 has 13 residues. The V gene lost 6 bases and the J gene lost 5 bases, with 13 bases spanning the gap. The CDR3 protein is CASRTGVGYGYTF. The DNA of the CDR3 is TGTGCCAGCAGAACGGGGGTGGGTTATGGCTACACCTTC.

The chain has TRBV28 and TRBJ2-1; 10 nucleotides align to TRBD2. CDR1 and CDR2 (germline): MDHEN, SYDVKM. This CDR3 contains 16 residues. With 5 bases clipped from V and 1 base from J, the junction kept 5 bases outside the gene matches. CDR3 loop: CASSVSGGDSYNEQFF. The CDR3 bases are TGTGCCAGCAGTGTGAGCGGGGGGGATTCCTACAATGAGCAGTTCTTC.

This chain joins TRBV5-6 and TRBJ2-5, with no clear D. With 2 bases removed from V and 9 bases from J, the gap between germline ends came to 14 bases. CDR3 length equals 13 residues. Germline V CDR1 and CDR2: SGHDT, YYEEEE. CDR3 DNA: TGTGCCAGCAGCTTCGTCGCGTCTGAGTCCCAGTACTTC. Its translation: CASSFVASESQYF.

V is TRBV28 and J is TRBJ2-5; 7 bases fit TRBD1. V trimming: 3 bases; J trimming: 5 bases; junction bases outside the gene matches: 9. CDR3 length: 15 residues. Germline-derived CDR1 and CDR2 are MDHEN and SYDVKM. The CDR3 nucleotides are TGTGCCAGCAGTTTCCTACAGGGGAGCGGCGAGACCCAGTACTTC. This codes for CASSFLQGSGETQYF.

The chain employs TRBV21-1 and TRBJ2-3; the listed D gene, TRBD2, was not tested against the DNA. TRBV21-1 is labeled a pseudogene. The CDR3 length is 20 residues. Written as DNA, the CDR3 is TGTGCCAGCAGCAAAGCGCATGGGAGCGGGGGACTCGCTAGCACAGATACGCAGTATTTT. This encodes CASSKAHGSGGLASTDTQYF.

The chain carries TRBV7-2 and TRBJ1-2, with a possible D match to TRBD1 (5 bases). This CDR3 has 15 amino acids. Germline lookup yields CDR1 SGHTA and CDR2 FQGNSA. With 4 bases removed from V and 8 bases from J, the gap between germline ends came to 20 bases. This CDR3 is CASSSPGSTQGGYTF. DNA of the CDR3: TGTGCCAGCAGCTCGCCGGGCTCAACCCAGGGAGGCTACACCTTC.

This sequence joins TRBV7-9 and TRBJ2-7; 9 bases are shared with TRBD1. CDR3 length equals 14 residues. Germline V CDR1 and CDR2: SEHNR, FQNEAQ (reference sequence). V lost 5 bases, J lost 5 bases, and 7 bases stayed unmatched. The CDR3 DNA reads as TGTGCCAGCAGCACCGGGACAGGGTGGGACGAGCAGTACTTC. Translation: CASSTGTGWDEQYF.

The chain combines TRBV19 with TRBJ2-1; no reliable D call. Per the germline V gene, CDR1 is LNHDA and CDR2 is SQIVND (reference sequence). Trimming stripped 3 bases from V and 5 bases from J, with 8 bases between. CDR3 length: 13 amino acids. CDR3 in DNA: TGTGCCAGTAGTATCTACCTTAACAATGAGCAGTTCTTC. Its translation: CASSIYLNNEQFF.

The chain carries TRBV27 and TRBJ2-1; 13 positions agree with TRBD2. Germline CDR1 and CDR2: MNHEY and SMNVEV (reference sequence). The CDR3 has 15 residues. J gave up 6 bases and V 4 bases, and 3 bases lay outside the gene matches. CDR3 amino acids: CASSSTSGGPNEQFF. CDR3 coding DNA: TGTGCCAGCAGTTCGACTAGCGGGGGGCCCAATGAGCAGTTCTTC.

This rearrangement joins TRBV5-1 to TRBJ2-3; the match to TRBD2 covers 10 bases. CDR3 length equals 16 residues. The V gene's germline CDR1 is SGHRS and CDR2 YFSETQ. Losses at the gene ends were 3 bases for V and 5 bases for J; bases not matched to a gene: 9. CDR3 nucleotide sequence: TGCGCCAGCAGCTCCCTAGCGGGGGCCGCGGGAGATACGCAGTATTTT. Its protein product is CASSSLAGAAGDTQYF.

V and J are TRBV2 and TRBJ2-7; weak D call: TRBD1 (6 bases). V gave up 2 bases and J gave up 3 bases, with 14 bases separating them. Per germline, CDR1 SNHLY and CDR2 FYNNEI. CDR3 length: 15 residues. CDR3 amino acids: CASSELRGRGYEQYF. The CDR3 DNA is TGTGCCAGCAGTGAATTACGGGGCAGGGGCTACGAGCAGTACTTC.

J is TRBJ2-2 and V is TRBV2; 9 bases are a match to TRBD1. This CDR3 contains 15 residues. V dropped 3 bases and J dropped 7; count of bases not matched to a gene: 6. The V gene's germline CDR1 is SNHLY and CDR2 FYNNEI. CDR3 nucleotide sequence: TGTGCCAGCAGTGAGGAGACAGGGGGAATCGGGGAGCTGTTTTTT. Amino acids: CASSEETGGIGELFF.

The V call is TRBV4-3, the J call TRBJ1-4, with D maybe TRBD1 (5 bases). CDR1 is LGHNA, CDR2 YSLEER, per germline. The length of the CDR3 is 16 residues. V lost 5 bases and J lost 7, with 20 bases in between. The CDR3: CASSMGGPASSEKLFF. In DNA form, the CDR3 reads TGCGCCAGCAGCATGGGGGGACCCGCTTCTTCTGAAAAACTGTTTTTT.